This TCR beta chain was recorded in a study of low-dose radiotherapy and immunotherapy resistance in tumors. About the study: Per fraction, Cohort 2 was given 1 Gy every two weeks, accumulating a total of 13 Gy over 26 weeks.

Alpha and beta chains were covered, as first-strand cDNA relied on TRAV- and TRBV-specific primers. TCRs underwent roughly 20 PCR cycles of amplification with a constant-region primer and V-primer adapter. TCRdb re-called the reads through MiXCR, storing one row per CDR3 protein. The sample carries 40,000 or so distinct CDR3 sequences, 20% recorded once. This CDR3 comprises 16 residues. CDR1 is SGHDT, CDR2 YYEEEE, per germline. With 6 bases clipped from V and 2 bases from J, the junction kept 9 bases outside the gene matches. At least ten counts were recorded for this clonotype. The time point here: after trial treatment. Treatment indicated: LDRT plus nivolumab, ipilimumab, low-dose cyclophosphamide and aspirin (RACIN trial).

Sequences were derived from PBMCs, sampled after low-dose radiotherapy plus immunotherapy. The rearrangement joins TRBV5-6 to TRBJ2-3, with 10 bases matching TRBD2. The TCR was taken from a female donor with ovarian cancer. The CDR3 nucleotides are TGTGCCAGCACACATCTAGCGGGGGAATACACAGATACGCAGTATTTT. Its translation: CASTHLAGEYTDTQYF. Full variable domain (outside the CDR3, taken from reference TRBV5-6 and TRBJ2-3): DAGVTQSPTHLIKTRGQQVTLRCSPKSGHDTVSWYQQALGQGPQFIFQYYEEEERQRGNFPDRFSGHQFPNYSSELNVNALLLGDSALYLCASTHLAGEYTDTQYFGPGTRLTVL.